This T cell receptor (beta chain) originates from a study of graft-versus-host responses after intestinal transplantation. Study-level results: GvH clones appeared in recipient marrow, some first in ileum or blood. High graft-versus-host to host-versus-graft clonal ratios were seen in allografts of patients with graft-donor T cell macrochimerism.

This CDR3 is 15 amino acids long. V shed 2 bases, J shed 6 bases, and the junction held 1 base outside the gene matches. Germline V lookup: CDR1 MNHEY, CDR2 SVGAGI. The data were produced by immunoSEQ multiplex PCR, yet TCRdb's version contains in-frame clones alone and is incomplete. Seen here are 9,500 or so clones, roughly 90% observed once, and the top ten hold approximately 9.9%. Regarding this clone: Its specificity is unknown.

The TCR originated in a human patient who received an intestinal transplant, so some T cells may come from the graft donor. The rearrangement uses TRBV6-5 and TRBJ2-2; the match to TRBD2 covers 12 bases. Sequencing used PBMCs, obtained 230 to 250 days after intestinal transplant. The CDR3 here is CASSYRLAGAGELFF. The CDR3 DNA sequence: TGTGCCAGCAGTTACCGACTAGCGGGAGCCGGGGAGCTGTTTTTT.